The 17 T cell receptor beta chains below all came from one sample that was sequenced in a study of T cell responses to AZD1222 COVID-19 vaccine (dated by TCRdb to about 2021). The library was prepared using the immunoSEQ multiplex PCR assay. The clones in this table, taken by TCRdb from immuneACCESS, are in-frame only. Not every clone is retained; where verified, under half of the shortfall comes from an unresolved V gene, and the cause of the rest is unknown. The sample table shows some 97,000 clones, and around nine tenths are seen once. About 16% of the sample rests with the top ten. The time point label, as the study defines it: baseline before first vaccination. The sample consisted of peripheral blood, taken on day 0 of AZD1222 vaccination. The receptor set was obtained from an adult in good health.

The V call is TRBV10-3, the J call TRBJ2-2; 9 bases fit TRBD2. The CDR3 extends over 16 amino acids. The V gene end was trimmed by 3 bases and the J gene end by 5 bases; junction bases not matched to a gene: 7. In germline, CDR1 is ENHRY, CDR2 SYGVKD. CDR3 in amino acids: CAISDITAGGTGELFF. For the CDR3, the DNA is TGTGCCATCAGTGATATTACAGCGGGAGGTACCGGGGAGCTGTTTTTT.

This chain joins TRBV5-8 and TRBJ2-2; D is ambiguous. Germline-derived CDR1 and CDR2 are SGHTS and YDEGEE. CDR3 size: 12 residues. The V end was cut by 1 base, the J end by 6 bases, with 4 bases between. The CDR3 sequence: CASSLFSGELFF. DNA of the CDR3: TGTGCCAGCAGCTTGTTTTCCGGGGAGCTGTTTTTT.

This clone appeared a few times. The sample contains more than one DNA sequence encoding this CDR3. The rearrangement joins TRBV28 to TRBJ2-6; D remains ambiguous. This CDR3 spans 14 amino acids. In germline, CDR1 is MDHEN, CDR2 SYDVKM. The V gene lost 2 bases and the J gene lost 0 bases, with 2 bases spanning the gap. CDR3: CASSLVSGANVLTF. The CDR3 DNA is TGTGCCAGCAGTTTAGTCTCTGGGGCCAACGTCCTGACTTTC.

CDR3 coding DNA: TGTGCCAGCAGTGAAGCGGGACAGGCTTCCTACGAGCAGTACTTC. Translated, it gives CASSEAGQASYEQYF. The chain combines TRBV25-1 with TRBJ2-7, with TRBD1 matching 8 bases. The length of the CDR3 is 15 residues. V was pared by 2 bases and J by 1 base, with 4 bases of the junction left unmatched. Germline CDR1 is MGHDK and CDR2 is SYGVNS.

The V call is TRBV18, the J call TRBJ1-5; 9 nucleotides match TRBD1. Germline-derived CDR1 and CDR2 are KGHSH and LQKENI. V lost 3 bases to trimming and J lost 5 bases; unmatched junction nucleotides: 5. The CDR3 extends over 15 amino acids. CDR3 residues: CASSPPGQGDQPQHF. The CDR3 nucleotides are TGTGCCAGCTCACCTCCGGGACAGGGAGATCAGCCCCAGCATTTT.

In this sample, this clone turned up once. The J gene is TRBJ2-1, the V gene TRBV7-6; 7 nucleotides match TRBD1. This CDR3 has 15 residues. Germline CDR1 is SGHVS and CDR2 is FNYEAQ. The ends lost 5 bases at V and 10 bases at J; junction bases unmatched: 14. The CDR3 loop is CASSPRQGRKGEQFF. In nucleotides, the CDR3 is TGTGCCAGCAGCCCCCGACAGGGACGAAAGGGAGAGCAGTTCTTC.

This sequence joins TRBV12-5 and TRBJ1-1; 8 bases line up with TRBD1. CDR3 length: 20 amino acids. The trim removed 5 bases at V and 5 bases at J, leaving 25 bases unmatched. The germline V gene has CDR1 LGHNT and CDR2 FRNRAP. CDR3 DNA: TGTGCTAGTGGTGTGAAACGGGACAGGACTAAGTTGGGGGAGGGGACTGAAGCTTTCTTT. This encodes CASGVKRDRTKLGEGTEAFF.

The genes are TRBV3-1 (or the pseudogene TRBV3-2) and TRBJ2-2; TRBD1 aligns across 8 bases. Germline trimming cut 4 bases from V and 6 bases from J; bases unmatched to any gene: 7. From germline, CDR1 is LGHDT and CDR2 YNNKEL (reference sequence). This CDR3 spans 15 amino acids. The CDR3 region is CASSLNRGWAGELFF. Written as DNA, the CDR3 is TGTGCCAGCAGCCTGAACAGGGGGTGGGCCGGGGAGCTGTTTTTT.

This chain uses TRBV7-2 with TRBJ2-7; 12 nucleotides align to TRBD1. After removal of 2 bases from V and 4 bases from J, the junction contained 6 bases not matched to a gene. Germline assignment: CDR1 SGHTA and CDR2 FQGNSA. The CDR3 is 16 amino acids. As DNA, the CDR3 is TGTGCCAGCAGCTTACTCGGGACAGGGGGCCTATACGAGCAGTACTTC. It yields the protein CASSLLGTGGLYEQYF.

This clone has more than one count but fewer than ten. V is TRBV19 and J is TRBJ1-2, with D maybe TRBD1 (5 bases). There are 13 residues in the CDR3. CDR1 is LNHDA, CDR2 SQIVND, per germline (reference sequence). The germline V and J ends were trimmed by 5 bases and 2 bases, with 9 bases remaining between them. The CDR3 DNA follows: TGTGCCAGTAGTGCAGGGCCCAACTATGGCTACACCTTC. Protein sequence: CASSAGPNYGYTF.

The chain employs TRBV14 and TRBJ2-4; D gene unclear. V was shortened by 3 bases and J by 0 bases, with 6 bases between the two germline ends. This CDR3 is built from 14 residues. From germline, CDR1 is SGHDN and CDR2 FVKESK. As DNA, the CDR3 is TGTGCCAGCAGCCAGGACCTAGCCAAAAACATTCAGTACTTC. As protein: CASSQDLAKNIQYF.

The chain combines TRBV9 with TRBJ2-1, with 10 positions matching TRBD2. Germline V gives CDR1 SGDLS, CDR2 YYNGEE. The CDR3 is 19 amino acids. V shed 6 bases and J 2 bases; nucleotides not matched to a gene: 17. CDR3 coding DNA: TGTGCCAGCACCAAGACGTCTAGCGGGGGCCCCCTGGCCTACAATGAGCAGTTCTTC. It is translated as CASTKTSSGGPLAYNEQFF.

The rearrangement links TRBV9 to TRBJ2-2, with 11 nucleotides matching TRBD2. The CDR3 covers 17 residues. The V gene's germline CDR1 is SGDLS and CDR2 YYNGEE. V was pared by 4 bases and J by 4 bases, with 9 bases of the junction left unmatched. The CDR3 loop is CASSPDYSGRATGELFF. CDR3 in DNA: TGTGCCAGCAGCCCGGATTATAGCGGGAGGGCCACCGGGGAGCTGTTTTTT.

The V call is TRBV5-1, the J call TRBJ2-5; a possible D gene is TRBD2 (6 bases). Looked up from germline, CDR1 is SGHRS and CDR2 is YFSETQ. The V end lost 0 bases, the J end lost 5 bases, and 17 bases lay between the germline ends. The CDR3 totals 16 residues. The CDR3 DNA sequence: TGCGCCAGCAGCTTGGCCGCTAGCGCAATTGTGGAGACCCAGTACTTC. Amino acids: CASSLAASAIVETQYF.

This rearrangement joins TRBV12-3 or TRBV12-4 to TRBJ1-4; D is ambiguous. V lost 1 base, J lost 8 bases, and 8 bases lay in between. This CDR3 contains 13 residues. The CDR3 is CASSLDYGEKLFF. CDR3 DNA sequence: TGTGCCAGCAGTTTAGATTATGGCGAAAAACTGTTTTTT.

This clone was observed a single time. The chain couples TRBV18 to TRBJ2-2, with 7 positions matching TRBD2. The CDR3 loop spans 16 amino acids. Germline CDR1 KGHSH, CDR2 LQKENI. V lost 5 bases and J lost 0; bases outside the gene matches: 6. CDR3 loop: CASSSPSGTNTGELFF. DNA for the CDR3: TGTGCCAGCTCATCCCCTAGCGGAACGAACACCGGGGAGCTGTTTTTT.

The chain carries TRBV7-6 and TRBJ2-7; the D is unclear. V lost 6 bases and J lost 2, with 14 bases in between. Germline CDR1 is SGHVS and CDR2 is FNYEAQ. This CDR3 region has 14 residues. CDR3 protein: CASSPGHLTYEQYF. The CDR3 coding sequence is TGTGCCAGCAGTCCGGGTCACCTCACCTACGAGCAGTACTTC.